This T cell receptor (beta chain) was recorded in a study of T cells in Graves' hyperthyroidism and ophthalmopathy. TCR beta CDR3 region amplification was performed from RNA transcripts. The HTBI primer set was used in a first-round RT-PCR of the TCR CDR3. MiXCR, run by TCRdb on the multiplex PCR reads, gives a single entry per CDR3 protein. The table includes about 640,000 distinct CDR3 sequences, roughly 46% detected once. Sample: peripheral blood or thyroid tissue (not recorded which). The receptor was derived from an adult man with Graves' disease, either hyperthyroidism or ophthalmopathy (not recorded which).

The CDR3 reads CASRGPGQVSTQYF. CDR3 DNA: TGTGCCAGCAGGGGCCCGGGACAGGTTTCGACCCAGTACTTC. The chain has TRBV19 and TRBJ2-5, with 8 bases fitting TRBD1. V lost 9 bases, J lost 7 bases, and 13 bases stayed unmatched. The germline CDR1 and CDR2 sequences are LNHDA and SQIVND (reference sequence). The CDR3 loop spans 14 amino acids.